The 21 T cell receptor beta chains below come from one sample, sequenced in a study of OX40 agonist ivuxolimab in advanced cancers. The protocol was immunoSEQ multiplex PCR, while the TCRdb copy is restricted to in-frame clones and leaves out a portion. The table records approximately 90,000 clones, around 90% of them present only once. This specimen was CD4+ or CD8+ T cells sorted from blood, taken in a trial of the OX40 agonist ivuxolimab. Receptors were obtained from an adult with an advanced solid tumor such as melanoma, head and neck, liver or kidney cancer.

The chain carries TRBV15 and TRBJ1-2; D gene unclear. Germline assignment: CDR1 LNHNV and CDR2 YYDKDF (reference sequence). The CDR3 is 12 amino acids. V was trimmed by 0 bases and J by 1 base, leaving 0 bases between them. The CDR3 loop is CATSRDNYGYTF. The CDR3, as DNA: TGTGCCACCAGCAGAGATAACTATGGCTACACCTTC.

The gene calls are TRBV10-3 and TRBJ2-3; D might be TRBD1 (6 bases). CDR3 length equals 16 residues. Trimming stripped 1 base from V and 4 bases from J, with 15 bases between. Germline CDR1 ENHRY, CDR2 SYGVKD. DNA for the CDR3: TGTGCCATCAGTGAGTTTGGACAGTCTCTCTCAGATACGCAGTATTTT. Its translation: CAISEFGQSLSDTQYF.

The CDR3 DNA is TGTGCCAGCAGCCTAGTCGGGGCGCGGAGCACCGGGGAGCTGTTTTTT. This encodes CASSLVGARSTGELFF. This chain joins TRBV27 and TRBJ2-2; D is tentatively TRBD1 or TRBD2 (5 bases each). V lost 6 bases and J 4 bases, leaving 18 bases between the germline ends. Per germline, CDR1 MNHEY and CDR2 SMNVEV (reference sequence). The CDR3 covers 16 residues.

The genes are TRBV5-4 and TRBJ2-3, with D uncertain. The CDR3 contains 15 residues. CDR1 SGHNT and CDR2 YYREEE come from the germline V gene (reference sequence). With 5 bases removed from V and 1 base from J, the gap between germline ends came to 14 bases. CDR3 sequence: CASRYGREGTDTQYF. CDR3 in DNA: TGTGCCAGCAGATACGGGCGTGAAGGCACAGATACGCAGTATTTT.

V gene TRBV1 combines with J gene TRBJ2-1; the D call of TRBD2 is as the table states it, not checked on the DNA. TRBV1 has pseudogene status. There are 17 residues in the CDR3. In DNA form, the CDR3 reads TGCACCAGCAGTCAGCGGGAGGGAATTTTAGCCTACAATGAGCAGTTCTTC. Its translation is CTSSQREGILAYNEQFF.

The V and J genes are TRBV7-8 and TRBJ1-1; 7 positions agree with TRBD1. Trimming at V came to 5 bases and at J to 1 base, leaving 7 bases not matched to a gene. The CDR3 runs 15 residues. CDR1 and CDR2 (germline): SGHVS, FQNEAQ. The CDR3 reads CASSPRTGPNTEAFF. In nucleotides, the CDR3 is TGTGCCAGCAGCCCCAGGACAGGCCCGAACACTGAAGCTTTCTTT. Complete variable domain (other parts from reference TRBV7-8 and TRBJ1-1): GAGVSQSPRYKVAKRGQDVALRCDPISGHVSLFWYQQALGQGPEFLTYFQNEAQLDKSGLPSDRFFAERPEGSVSTLKIQRTQQEDSAVYLCASSPRTGPNTEAFFGQGTRLTVV.

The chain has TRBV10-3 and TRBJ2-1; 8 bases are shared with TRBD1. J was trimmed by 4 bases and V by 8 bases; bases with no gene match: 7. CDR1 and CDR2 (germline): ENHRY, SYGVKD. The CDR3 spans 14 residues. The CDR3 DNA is TGTGCCATCGGGAGACAGGGGATTTACAATGAGCAGTTCTTC. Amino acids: CAIGRQGIYNEQFF.

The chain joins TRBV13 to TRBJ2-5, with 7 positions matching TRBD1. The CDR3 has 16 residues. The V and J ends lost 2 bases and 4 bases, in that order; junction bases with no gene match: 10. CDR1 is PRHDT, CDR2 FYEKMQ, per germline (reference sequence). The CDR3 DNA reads TGTGCCAGCAGCTTAAGCCGAGGGGGCTGGGGAGAGACCCAGTACTTC. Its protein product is CASSLSRGGWGETQYF.

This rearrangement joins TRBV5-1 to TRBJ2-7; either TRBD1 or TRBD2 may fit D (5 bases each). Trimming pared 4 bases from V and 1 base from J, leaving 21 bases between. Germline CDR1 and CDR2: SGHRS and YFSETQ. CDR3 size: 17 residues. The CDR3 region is CASSLGTAEGISYEQYF. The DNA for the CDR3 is TGCGCCAGCAGCCTTGGGACGGCCGAAGGTATTTCCTACGAGCAGTACTTC.

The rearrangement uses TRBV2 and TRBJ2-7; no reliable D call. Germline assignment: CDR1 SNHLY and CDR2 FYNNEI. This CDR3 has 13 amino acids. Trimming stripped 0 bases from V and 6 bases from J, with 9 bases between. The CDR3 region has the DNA TGTGCCAGCAGTGAAGCCCCCTGGGTCGAGCAGTACTTC. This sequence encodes CASSEAPWVEQYF.

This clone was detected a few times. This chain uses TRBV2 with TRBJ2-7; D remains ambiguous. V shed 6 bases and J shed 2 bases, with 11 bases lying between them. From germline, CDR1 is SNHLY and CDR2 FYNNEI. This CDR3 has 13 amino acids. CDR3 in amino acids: CASRGIAAYEQYF. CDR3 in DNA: TGTGCCAGCAGAGGAATAGCAGCCTACGAGCAGTACTTC. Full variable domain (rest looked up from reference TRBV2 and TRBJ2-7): EPEVTQTPSHQVTQMGQEVILRCVPISNHLYFYWYRQILGQKVEFLVSFYNNEISEKSEIFDDQFSVERPDGSNFTLKIRSTKLEDSAMYFCASRGIAAYEQYFGPGTRLTVT.

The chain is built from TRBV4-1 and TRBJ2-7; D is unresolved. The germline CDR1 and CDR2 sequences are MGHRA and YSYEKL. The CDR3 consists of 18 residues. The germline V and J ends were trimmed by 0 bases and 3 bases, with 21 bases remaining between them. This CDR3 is CASSQDIYSSLRGYEQYF. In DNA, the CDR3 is TGCGCCAGCAGCCAAGACATTTACAGTTCCCTCCGCGGCTACGAGCAGTACTTC.

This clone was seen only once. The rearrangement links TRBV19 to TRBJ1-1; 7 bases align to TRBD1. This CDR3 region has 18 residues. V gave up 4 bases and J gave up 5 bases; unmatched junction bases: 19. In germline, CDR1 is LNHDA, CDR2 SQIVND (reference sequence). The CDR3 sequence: CASSNTKRDRGFETEAFF. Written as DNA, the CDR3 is TGTGCCAGTAGTAATACTAAACGGGACAGAGGGTTCGAGACTGAAGCTTTCTTT.

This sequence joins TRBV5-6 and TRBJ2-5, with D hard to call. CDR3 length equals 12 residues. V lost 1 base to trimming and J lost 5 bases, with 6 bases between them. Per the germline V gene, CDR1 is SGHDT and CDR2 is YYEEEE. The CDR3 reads CASSLSRETQYF. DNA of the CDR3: TGTGCCAGCAGCTTGAGCAGGGAGACCCAGTACTTC.

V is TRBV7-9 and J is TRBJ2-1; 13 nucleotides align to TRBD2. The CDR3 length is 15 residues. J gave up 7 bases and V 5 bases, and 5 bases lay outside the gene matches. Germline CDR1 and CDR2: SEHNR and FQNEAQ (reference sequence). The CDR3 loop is CASSPRLAGGNEQFF. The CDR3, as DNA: TGTGCCAGCAGCCCGCGACTAGCGGGAGGTAATGAGCAGTTCTTC.

CDR3 DNA sequence: TGCGCCAGCAAGGGGCAAGCAGATAGCTACGAGCAGTACTTC. It yields the protein CASKGQADSYEQYF. The chain is built from TRBV10-1 and TRBJ2-7; D might be TRBD1 (5 bases). Germline CDR1 WNHNN, CDR2 SYGVQD (reference sequence). The CDR3 consists of 14 residues. The germline V and J ends were trimmed by 7 bases and 3 bases, with 16 bases remaining between them.

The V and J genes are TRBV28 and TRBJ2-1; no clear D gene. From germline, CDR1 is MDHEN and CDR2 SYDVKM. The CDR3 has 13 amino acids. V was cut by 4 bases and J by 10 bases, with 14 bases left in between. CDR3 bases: TGTGCCAGCAGTTCGGAACGGGTAAGGGAGCAGTTCTTC. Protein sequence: CASSSERVREQFF.

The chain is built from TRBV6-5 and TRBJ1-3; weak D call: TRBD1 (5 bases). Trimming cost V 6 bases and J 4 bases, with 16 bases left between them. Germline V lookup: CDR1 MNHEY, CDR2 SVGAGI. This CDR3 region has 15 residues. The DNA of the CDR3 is TGTGCCAGCAGACCCCAGGTAGGGGCCGGAAACACCATATATTTT. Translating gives CASRPQVGAGNTIYF.

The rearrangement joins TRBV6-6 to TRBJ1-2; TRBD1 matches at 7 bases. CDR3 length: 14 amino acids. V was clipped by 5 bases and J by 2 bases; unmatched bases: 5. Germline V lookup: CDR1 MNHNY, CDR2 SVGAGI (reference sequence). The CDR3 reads CASSMGQMNYGYTF. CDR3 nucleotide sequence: TGTGCCAGCAGTATGGGACAGATGAACTATGGCTACACCTTC.

The CDR3 region is CATSRDGSGGSPLHF. CDR3 DNA: TGTGCCACCAGCAGAGATGGGAGTGGTGGTTCACCCCTCCACTTT. This rearrangement joins TRBV15 to TRBJ1-6; the D is unclear. Trimming removed 0 bases from V and 9 bases from J, with 12 bases in between. From germline, CDR1 is LNHNV and CDR2 YYDKDF (reference sequence). The CDR3 covers 15 residues.

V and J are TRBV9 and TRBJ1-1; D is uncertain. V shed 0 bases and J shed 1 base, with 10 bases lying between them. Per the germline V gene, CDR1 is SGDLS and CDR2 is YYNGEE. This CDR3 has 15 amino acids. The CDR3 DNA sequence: TGTGCCAGCAGCGTAGCCGGTTCCGGGAACACTGAAGCTTTCTTT. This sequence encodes CASSVAGSGNTEAFF. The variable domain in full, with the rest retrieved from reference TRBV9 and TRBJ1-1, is DSGVTQTPKHLITATGQRVTLRCSPRSGDLSVYWYQQSLDQGLQFLIQYYNGEERAKGNILERFSAQQFPDLHSELNLSSLELGDSALYFCASSVAGSGNTEAFFGQGTRLTVV.